Here is one T cell receptor beta chain with its context. What it binds is not known. The time point: cycle 4 day 1 (C4D1), after 5 to 7 weeks of nivolumab. Each patient relapsed following autologous stem cell transplantation, and prior brentuximab vedotin exposure differed. It was by magnetic negative selection that CD8+ T cells were isolated from thawed PBMCs. This specimen belongs to a study of PD-1 blockade in classical Hodgkin lymphoma. Whole-study results and caveats: The authors excluded patients who started nivolumab under 1 year after ASCT. Baseline diversity in complete responders resembled that of newly diagnosed patients. While CD8+ TCR diversity did not rise significantly by C4D1, CD4+ TCR diversity did.

Looked up from germline, CDR1 is SGHKS and CDR2 is YYEKEE (reference sequence). The CDR3 contains 12 residues. V was clipped by 2 bases and J by 5 bases, with 7 bases between them. Sequencing was performed with immunoSEQ multiplex PCR; in TCRdb, only in-frame clones are kept and a portion is missing. The sample yields 6,000 to 6,500 clones, around 73% seen once. The chain couples TRBV5-5 to TRBJ2-5; D not certain. The receptor's source is a human donor with classical Hodgkin lymphoma. The specimen was CD8+ T cells from blood, collected before the fourth cycle of nivolumab. CDR3 sequence reads: CASSFIGETQYF. The CDR3 coding sequence is TGTGCCAGCAGCTTTATCGGGGAGACCCAGTACTTC.